The 25 T cell receptor beta chains given below trace back to one sample, sequenced in a study of radiation and T cells in renal cell carcinoma. Profiling relied on immunoSEQ multiplex PCR, and the TCRdb table lists in-frame clones only, not all of them. The table lists about 150,000 clones, approximately 86% of them singletons. Indicated time point: blood 4 weeks post-SBRT, at nephrectomy. Treatment here: 15 Gy SBRT to primary tumor, nephrectomy 4 weeks later. The starting material was blood, obtained from a patient whose treatment included radiotherapy and nephrectomy. The receptors derive from a woman between 45 and 65 years old with renal cell carcinoma.

The rearrangement links TRBV29-1 to TRBJ1-2; D is ambiguous. Germline V gene sequence: CDR1 SQVTM, CDR2 ANQGSEA. The CDR3 length is 11 residues. V lost 4 bases, J lost 13 bases, and 16 bases lay in between. The CDR3 loop reads CSVGDLGPLTF. CDR3 DNA: TGCAGCGTTGGAGATTTGGGCCCTCTCACCTTC.

The chain carries TRBV18 and TRBJ2-2; possible D gene TRBD2, 6 bases. V was shortened by 4 bases and J by 1 base, with 13 bases between the two germline ends. CDR3 size: 16 residues. CDR1 is KGHSH, CDR2 LQKENI, per germline. CDR3 coding DNA: TGTGCCAGCTCACTGGGACTTCCTGGGAACACCGGGGAGCTGTTTTTT. Its protein product is CASSLGLPGNTGELFF.

The chain combines TRBV14 with TRBJ2-7, with D possibly being TRBD2 (5 bases). Trimming cost V 1 base and J 5 bases, with 18 bases left between them. Germline lookup yields CDR1 SGHDN and CDR2 FVKESK. This CDR3 region has 16 residues. This CDR3 reads CASSQGAGILQNEQYF. The CDR3 DNA follows: TGTGCCAGCAGCCAAGGGGCCGGGATACTGCAAAACGAGCAGTACTTC.

The chain carries TRBV30 and TRBJ1-1; D gene ambiguous. CDR1 GTSNPN and CDR2 SVGIG come from the germline V gene (reference sequence). The CDR3 runs 12 residues. V lost 6 bases, J lost 1 base, and 9 bases lay in between. The CDR3 here is CACQHWNTEAFF. CDR3 nucleotide sequence: TGTGCCTGCCAACACTGGAACACTGAAGCTTTCTTT.

The chain is built from TRBV5-5 and TRBJ1-2; D is ambiguous. Trimming took off 0 bases at V and 3 bases at J, with 15 bases between the two ends. Germline V gene sequence: CDR1 SGHKS, CDR2 YYEKEE (reference sequence). The CDR3 has 16 residues. As DNA, the CDR3 is TGTGCCAGCAGCTTGGATGGGTTAGGGCAGGACTATGGCTACACCTTC. It yields the protein CASSLDGLGQDYGYTF.

J is TRBJ2-7 and V is TRBV4-2; perhaps TRBD2 as D (6 bases). V shed 1 base and J shed 2 bases, with 15 bases lying between them. Germline V gene sequence: CDR1 LGHNA, CDR2 YNFKEQ. The length of the CDR3 is 16 residues. DNA of the CDR3: TGTGCCAGCAGCCAAGGTTACCGGGACTCCGCCTACGAGCAGTACTTC. Its protein product is CASSQGYRDSAYEQYF.

Worth noting for this clone: This specimen includes other DNA sequences encoding the same CDR3. The DNA of the CDR3 is TGTGCCAGCAGTCGTGGCAATCCACCCCTCCACTTT. Translated: CASSRGNPPLHF. The V and J genes are TRBV6-1 and TRBJ1-6; D gene uncertain. CDR1 and CDR2 from the germline V gene are MNHNS and SASEGT. The CDR3 has 12 residues. V shed 5 bases and J shed 11 bases, with 10 bases lying between them.

V and J are TRBV19 and TRBJ1-3, with 8 bases that match TRBD1. This CDR3 is built from 20 residues. After removal of 7 bases from V and 0 bases from J, the junction contained 20 bases not matched to a gene. Looked up from germline, CDR1 is LNHDA and CDR2 is SQIVND (reference sequence). The CDR3 DNA reads TGTGCCAGTACCGGAGCGGACAGGGCCCTAGCAAGGAGCTCTGGAAACACCATATATTTT. Its translation is CASTGADRALARSSGNTIYF.

In DNA, the CDR3 is TGCGCCAGCAGTCAGAGGTCCGAAGGGGTGGATCAGCCCCAGCATTTT. Its protein is CASSQRSEGVDQPQHF. The gene calls are TRBV23-1 and TRBJ1-5; TRBD1 is a possible D gene (5 bases). TRBV23-1 is placed among ORFs of uncertain function. CDR3 length: 16 residues. With 3 bases removed from V and 5 bases from J, the gap between germline ends came to 17 bases.

The gene calls are TRBV6-5 and TRBJ2-1; 7 bases map to TRBD1. Germline-derived CDR1 and CDR2 are MNHEY and SVGAGI. V shed 6 bases, J shed 7 bases, and the junction held 12 bases outside the gene matches. The CDR3 runs to 15 residues. CDR3 nucleotides: TGTGCCAGCAGGCCCGACAGGGACGTAATAAATGAGCAGTTCTTC. It translates to CASRPDRDVINEQFF.

The rearrangement links TRBV9 to TRBJ1-3; 7 nucleotides match TRBD1. The trim removed 0 bases at V and 1 base at J, leaving 4 bases unmatched. The CDR3 covers 16 residues. In germline, CDR1 is SGDLS, CDR2 YYNGEE. The DNA for the CDR3 is TGTGCCAGCAGCGTAGGGGACAGAGGGTCTGGAAACACCATATATTTT. It translates to CASSVGDRGSGNTIYF.

The chain combines TRBV6-1 with TRBJ1-5; D unclear. The CDR3 runs to 15 residues. V dropped 0 bases and J dropped 11 bases, with 17 bases sitting between them. Looked up from germline, CDR1 is MNHNS and CDR2 is SASEGT. Here the CDR3 DNA reads TGTGCCAGCAGTGAAGCGGACGGGGAGAGAGGAACCCAGCATTTT. Its protein is CASSEADGERGTQHF.

This clone was seen just once. This chain uses TRBV7-2 with TRBJ1-5; 8 nucleotides match TRBD1. CDR1 and CDR2 from the germline V gene are SGHTA and FQGNSA. The CDR3 runs to 14 residues. J gave up 7 bases and V 5 bases, and 7 bases lay outside the gene matches. The CDR3 sequence is CASSPGTGLQPQHF. DNA for the CDR3: TGTGCCAGCAGCCCCGGGACAGGTCTCCAGCCCCAGCATTTT.

The chain recombines TRBV10-1 with TRBJ2-7; 12 nucleotides align to TRBD2. The CDR3 runs to 15 residues. Germline V CDR1 and CDR2: WNHNN, SYGVQD (reference sequence). Trimming took 3 bases from V and 5 from J; bases not matched to a gene: 5. Here the CDR3 DNA reads TGCGCCAGCAGTGAAGTTACTAGCGGGGGGAACGAGCAGTACTTC. Its protein is CASSEVTSGGNEQYF.

This sequence joins TRBV5-1 and TRBJ2-7, with D possibly TRBD1 on 6 matching bases. This CDR3 comprises 14 residues. V was shortened by 2 bases and J by 2 bases, with 11 bases between the two germline ends. Germline V lookup: CDR1 SGHRS, CDR2 YFSETQ. CDR3 DNA: TGCGCCAGCAGCTTCAAACAGGGAACCTACGAGCAGTACTTC. It specifies CASSFKQGTYEQYF.

This sequence joins TRBV7-9 and TRBJ2-7; 9 nucleotides align to TRBD2. CDR3 size: 15 residues. The V gene's germline CDR1 is SEHNR and CDR2 FQNEAQ (reference sequence). V shed 1 base, J shed 0 bases, and the junction held 1 base outside the gene matches. The CDR3 is CASSLGLADSYEQYF. CDR3 nucleotides: TGTGCCAGCAGCTTAGGACTAGCGGACTCCTACGAGCAGTACTTC.

This clone was seen a few times. The V and J genes are TRBV25-1 and TRBJ1-1; tentative D call: TRBD1 (6 bases). The CDR3 extends over 14 amino acids. The V gene lost 2 bases and the J gene lost 7 bases, with 14 bases spanning the gap. Germline V gene sequence: CDR1 MGHDK, CDR2 SYGVNS. The CDR3 DNA sequence: TGTGCCAGCAGTGAAGAATGGGGGGCTGATGAAGCTTTCTTT. The encoded protein is CASSEEWGADEAFF.

J is TRBJ2-2 and V is TRBV30, with 7 bases matching TRBD2. The CDR3 covers 13 residues. CDR1 and CDR2 (germline): GTSNPN, SVGIG (reference sequence). V shed 3 bases, J shed 5 bases, and the junction held 3 bases outside the gene matches. DNA for the CDR3: TGTGCCTGGAGCCGGCGGGGGACCGGGGAGCTGTTTTTT. This gives the protein CAWSRRGTGELFF.

The chain recombines TRBV28 with TRBJ1-2, with D uncertain. The germline gives CDR1 MDHEN, CDR2 SYDVKM. This CDR3 has 14 amino acids. V lost 8 bases and J 4 bases, leaving 17 bases between the germline ends. CDR3 sequence: CASRGQLTAYGYTF. In DNA, the CDR3 is TGTGCCAGCCGTGGCCAGCTCACGGCCTATGGCTACACCTTC.

The chain recombines TRBV7-2 with TRBJ1-3; perhaps TRBD1 as D (5 bases). V was trimmed by 1 base and J by 4 bases, leaving 14 bases between them. From germline, CDR1 is SGHTA and CDR2 FQGNSA. CDR3 length equals 16 residues. The CDR3 DNA follows: TGTGCCAGCAGCTTAGGGTCAGGGCGACTGGGAAACACCATATATTTT. Translated: CASSLGSGRLGNTIYF.

V and J are TRBV11-2 and TRBJ2-7, with TRBD1 matching over 10 bases. This CDR3 contains 15 residues. Germline values: CDR1 SGHAT, CDR2 FQNNGV. The J segment lost 3 bases and the V segment lost 1 base, leaving 3 bases of the junction unmatched. The CDR3 DNA is TGTGCCAGCAGCTTAGGACAGGGGGCCCACTACGAGCAGTACTTC. Protein sequence: CASSLGQGAHYEQYF. Filled out from reference TRBV11-2 and TRBJ2-7, the complete variable domain reads EAGVAQSPRYKIIEKRQSVAFWCNPISGHATLYWYQQILGQGPKLLIQFQNNGVVDDSQLPKDRFSAERLKGVDSTLKIQPAKLEDSAVYLCASSLGQGAHYEQYFGPGTRLTVT.

The chain links TRBV19 to TRBJ1-2; D ambiguous. Trimming stripped 3 bases from V and 7 bases from J, with 9 bases between. The germline CDR1 and CDR2 sequences are LNHDA and SQIVND (reference sequence). This CDR3 spans 12 amino acids. CDR3 in DNA: TGTGCCAGTAGTATGCGTGAGTTTGGCTACACCTTC. Amino acids: CASSMREFGYTF.

The gene calls are TRBV25-1 and TRBJ2-3; 7 bases are shared with TRBD1. V lost 11 bases to trimming and J lost 2 bases; unmatched junction nucleotides: 7. This CDR3 spans 13 amino acids. The germline V gene encodes CDR1 MGHDK and CDR2 SYGVNS. The CDR3, as DNA: TGTGCCGTGGCAGGGGGTCACACAGATACGCAGTATTTT. Protein product: CAVAGGHTDTQYF.

The chain is built from TRBV4-1 and TRBJ2-5; D gene uncertain. CDR1 is MGHRA, CDR2 YSYEKL, per germline. V dropped 4 bases and J dropped 3 bases, with 18 bases sitting between them. The CDR3 loop spans 16 amino acids. CDR3 residues: CASSLTYSPGEETQYF. The CDR3 DNA follows: TGCGCCAGCAGCCTTACCTACTCACCCGGCGAAGAGACCCAGTACTTC.

The genes are TRBV25-1 and TRBJ1-4, with TRBD1 matching 7 bases. CDR3 length: 15 amino acids. Looked up from germline, CDR1 is MGHDK and CDR2 is SYGVNS. V lost 0 bases to trimming and J lost 6 bases; unmatched junction nucleotides: 4. This chain's CDR3 is CASSEYQGGDEKLFF. The CDR3 DNA follows: TGTGCCAGCAGTGAATATCAGGGGGGAGATGAAAAACTGTTTTTT.